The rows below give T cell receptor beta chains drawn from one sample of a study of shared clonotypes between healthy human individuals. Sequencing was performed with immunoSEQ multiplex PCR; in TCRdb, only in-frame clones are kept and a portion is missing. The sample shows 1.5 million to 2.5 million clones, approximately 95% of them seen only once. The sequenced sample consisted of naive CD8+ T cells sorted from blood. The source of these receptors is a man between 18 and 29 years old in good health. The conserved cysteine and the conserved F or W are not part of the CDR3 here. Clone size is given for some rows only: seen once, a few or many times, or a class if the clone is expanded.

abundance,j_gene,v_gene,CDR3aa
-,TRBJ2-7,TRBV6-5,ASSLRGRLYEQY
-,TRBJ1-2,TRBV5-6,ASSLAYRQGNYGYT
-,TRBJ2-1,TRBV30,AWMGAHNEQF
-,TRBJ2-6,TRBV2,ASSEWDSVTSGANVLT
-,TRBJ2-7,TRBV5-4,AFKGVYEQY
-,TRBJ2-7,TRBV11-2,ASSLSQEQY
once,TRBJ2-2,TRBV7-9,ASSPSGEITGELF
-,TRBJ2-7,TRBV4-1,ASSQDAGGYEQY
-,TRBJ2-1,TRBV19,ASSLAGGTYNEQF
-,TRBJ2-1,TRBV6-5,ASSAGADEQF
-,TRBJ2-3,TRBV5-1,ASSHQQGRGDTQY
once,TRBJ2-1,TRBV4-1,ASSQASGSYNEQF
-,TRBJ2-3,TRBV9,ASSAERGVSTDTQY
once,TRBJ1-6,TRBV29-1,SVGEGTYNSPLH
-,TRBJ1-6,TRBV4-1,ASSQDSLSPLH
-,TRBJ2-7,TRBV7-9,ASSLGGTSYEQY
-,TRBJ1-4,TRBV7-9,ASSQDGNEKLF
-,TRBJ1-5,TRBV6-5,ATRDIEPQH
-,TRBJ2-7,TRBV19,ASSISGEQY
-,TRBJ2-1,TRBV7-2,ASSPFEGASYNEQF
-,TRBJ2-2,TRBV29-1,SVLLAGRLGTGELF
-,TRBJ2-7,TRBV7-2,ASTLTSGRDEQY
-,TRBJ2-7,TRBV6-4,ASSVFSGYEQY
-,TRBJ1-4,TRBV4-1,ASSQDGWGAGEKLF
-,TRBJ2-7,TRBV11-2,ASSLGTSAYEQY
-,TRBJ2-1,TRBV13,ASSRGGHNEQF
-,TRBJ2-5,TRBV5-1,ASSFDLAGGFTPSQETQY
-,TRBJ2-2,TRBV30,AWSALPNTGELF
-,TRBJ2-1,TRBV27,ASRLPGLENEQF
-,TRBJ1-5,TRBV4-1,ASSPQGSLNQPQH
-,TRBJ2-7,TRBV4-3,ASSQEVGGEHEQY
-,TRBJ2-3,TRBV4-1,ASSQLAGGTDTQY
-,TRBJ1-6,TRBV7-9,ASSPPGTLDSPLH
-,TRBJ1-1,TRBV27,ASSRDNTEAF
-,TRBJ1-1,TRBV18,ASSHPLRGGFEAF
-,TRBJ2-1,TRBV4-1,ASSQASGTGVMNEQF
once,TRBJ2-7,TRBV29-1,SVEGTSGGESYEQY
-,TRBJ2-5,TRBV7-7,ASSLGQQETQY
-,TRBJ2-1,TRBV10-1,ASSDYGYNEQF
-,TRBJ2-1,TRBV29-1,SVDIGGSSYNEQF
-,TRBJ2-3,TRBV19,ASSIPGRPDTQY
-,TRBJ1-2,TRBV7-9,ASSSPGTAYGYT
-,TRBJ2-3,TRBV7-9,ASSSDDGGGTDTQY
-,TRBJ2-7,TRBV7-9,ASSPAAPHEQY
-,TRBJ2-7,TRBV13,ASSLGLAVEYEQY
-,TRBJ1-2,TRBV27,ASSPLGPEGYT
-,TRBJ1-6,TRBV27,ASSRTNLDSPLH
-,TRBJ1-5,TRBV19,ASRVRDYNQPQH
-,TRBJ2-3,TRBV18,ASSPPQTGRADTQY
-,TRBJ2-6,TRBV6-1,ASSGRTGEANVLT
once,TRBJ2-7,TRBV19,ASSRGRGATYEQY
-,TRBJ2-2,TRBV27,ASSESHFGELF